The rows below give T cell receptor beta chains drawn from one sample of a study of identical twins' blood T cells. TCRdb ran MiXCR on the 5' RACE reads and lists one entry per CDR3 protein. Of roughly 340,000 distinct CDR3 sequences in the sample, 28% were seen once. The source material was PBMCs. Every receptor here comes from a woman aged 18 to 49 in good health. The CDR3 runs from the conserved cysteine through the conserved F or W. The D gene is left open where the match is weak. Size tells how often a clone was seen (once, few, many) or the class of an expanded clone, and some rows leave it out.

j_call: TRBJ1-4; d_call: .; clone_size: few; v_call: TRBV20-1; cdr3_nt: TGCAGTAGTTGGGTGGCAACTAATGAAAAACTGTTTTTT; cdr3_aa: CSSWVATNEKLFF
j_call: TRBJ1-2; d_call: .; clone_size: many; v_call: TRBV6-1; cdr3_nt: TGTGCCAGCAGTGAGGGAAGACAGGAAGGCTACACCTTC; cdr3_aa: CASSEGRQEGYTF
j_call: TRBJ2-1; d_call: TRBD2; clone_size: few; v_call: TRBV4-1; cdr3_nt: TGCGCCAGCAGCGCAGGACTAGCGGGAGGTAGCATGCCCTACAATGAGCAGTTCTTC; cdr3_aa: CASSAGLAGGSMPYNEQFF
j_call: TRBJ1-1; d_call: TRBD1; clone_size: .; v_call: TRBV12-3/TRBV12-4; cdr3_nt: TGTGCCAGCAGTCTAGACAGTCCCCAGGGGGTCTTT; cdr3_aa: CASSLDSPQGVF
j_call: TRBJ2-7; d_call: TRBD2; clone_size: few; v_call: TRBV11-2; cdr3_nt: TGTGCCAGCAGCTCCGCCGGACTAGCGTGGGAGCAGTACTTC; cdr3_aa: CASSSAGLAWEQYF
j_call: TRBJ2-1; d_call: .; clone_size: many; v_call: TRBV11-2; cdr3_nt: TGTGCCAGCAGCCCCGCGGGACTTGTCAATGAGCAGTTCTTC; cdr3_aa: CASSPAGLVNEQFF
j_call: TRBJ2-7; d_call: .; clone_size: .; v_call: TRBV9; cdr3_nt: TGTGCCAGCAGCGTAGATAAGGTTCCCTACGAGCAGTACTTC; cdr3_aa: CASSVDKVPYEQYF
j_call: TRBJ1-1; d_call: TRBD1; clone_size: .; v_call: TRBV20-1; cdr3_nt: TGCAGTGCTCCGAGGGACAGGGTGACTGAAGCTTTCTTT; cdr3_aa: CSAPRDRVTEAFF
j_call: TRBJ1-3; d_call: .; clone_size: .; v_call: TRBV29-1; cdr3_nt: TGCAGCGGGCGGATGGGAGGAAACACCATATATTTT; cdr3_aa: CSGRMGGNTIYF
j_call: TRBJ2-3; d_call: .; clone_size: .; v_call: TRBV4-1; cdr3_nt: TGCGCCAGCAGCCAAGGGGGGCAGGGATATCAGCCCCAGTATTTT; cdr3_aa: CASSQGGQGYQPQYF
j_call: TRBJ2-1; d_call: .; clone_size: .; v_call: TRBV10-3; cdr3_nt: TGTGCCATCAGCATTGACAGGTTCAATGAGCAGTTCTTC; cdr3_aa: CAISIDRFNEQFF
j_call: TRBJ2-1; d_call: TRBD2; clone_size: few; v_call: TRBV20-1; cdr3_nt: TGCAGTGCTTGGCGGGGGAACAATGAGCAGTTCTTC; cdr3_aa: CSAWRGNNEQFF
j_call: TRBJ1-2; d_call: .; clone_size: few; v_call: TRBV11-2; cdr3_nt: TGTGCCAGCAGGGCGGGACCGAGCATTAACTATGGCTACACCTTC; cdr3_aa: CASRAGPSINYGYTF
j_call: TRBJ2-7; d_call: .; clone_size: .; v_call: TRBV12-3/TRBV12-4; cdr3_nt: TGTGCCGGCAGTTCGGGCTTTCATCTGCAGTACTTC; cdr3_aa: CAGSSGFHLQYF
j_call: TRBJ1-1; d_call: .; clone_size: .; v_call: TRBV19; cdr3_nt: TGTGCCAGCACCCAGCGGGACATGGTGGCTACTGAAGCTTTCTTT; cdr3_aa: CASTQRDMVATEAFF
j_call: TRBJ2-1; d_call: .; clone_size: few; v_call: TRBV18; cdr3_nt: TGTGCCAGCTCACCAACGGATTACAATGAGCAGTTCTTC; cdr3_aa: CASSPTDYNEQFF
j_call: TRBJ1-1; d_call: .; clone_size: few; v_call: TRBV30; cdr3_nt: TGTGCCTGGAGGGTCGAAACCAACACTGAAGCTTTCTTT; cdr3_aa: CAWRVETNTEAFF
j_call: TRBJ2-5; d_call: TRBD2; clone_size: many; v_call: TRBV29-1; cdr3_nt: TGCAGCCCACAAATAGCGGGCCAAGAGACCCAGTACTTC; cdr3_aa: CSPQIAGQETQYF
j_call: TRBJ1-5; d_call: .; clone_size: .; v_call: TRBV20-1; cdr3_nt: TGCAGTGCTGGAGGGACGGAAGATAGCAATCAGCCCCAGCATTTT; cdr3_aa: CSAGGTEDSNQPQHF
j_call: TRBJ1-1; d_call: .; clone_size: few; v_call: TRBV27; cdr3_nt: TGTGCCAGCTGGGGCCAGGGGTGGTCTGAAGCTTTCTTT; cdr3_aa: CASWGQGWSEAFF
j_call: TRBJ1-3; d_call: .; clone_size: .; v_call: TRBV7-9; cdr3_nt: TGTGCCAGCAGCTCTACGGCCTCTGGAAACACCATATATTTT; cdr3_aa: CASSSTASGNTIYF
j_call: TRBJ2-1; d_call: .; clone_size: .; v_call: TRBV6-2/TRBV6-3; cdr3_nt: TGTGCCAGCAGTGGCGTGAGCTCCTACAATGAGCAGTTCTTC; cdr3_aa: CASSGVSSYNEQFF
j_call: TRBJ2-1; d_call: .; clone_size: .; v_call: TRBV3-1; cdr3_nt: TGTGCCAGCAGCCAAGCCCCAGTCCGCTCCTACAATGAGCAGTTCTTC; cdr3_aa: CASSQAPVRSYNEQFF
j_call: TRBJ2-7; d_call: .; clone_size: few; v_call: TRBV7-6; cdr3_nt: TGTGCCAGCAGCTTTGGACAGAACTCCTACGAGCAGTACTTC; cdr3_aa: CASSFGQNSYEQYF
j_call: TRBJ2-7; d_call: .; clone_size: .; v_call: TRBV20-1; cdr3_nt: TGCAGTGCTAGATCCGGGGCCTACGAGCAGTACTTC; cdr3_aa: CSARSGAYEQYF
j_call: TRBJ2-1; d_call: TRBD2; clone_size: .; v_call: TRBV20-1; cdr3_nt: TGCAGTGCTAGAGCTAGCGGGGGCCTCTCCTACAATGAGCAGTTCTTC; cdr3_aa: CSARASGGLSYNEQFF
j_call: TRBJ1-2; d_call: .; clone_size: few; v_call: TRBV13; cdr3_nt: TGTGCCAGCAGCGACCGACCAGTCGATGGCTACACCTTC; cdr3_aa: CASSDRPVDGYTF
j_call: TRBJ1-2; d_call: .; clone_size: few; v_call: TRBV7-2; cdr3_nt: TGTGCCAGCAGCTTAGTGGGTACAGGGAATAACTATGGCTACACCTTC; cdr3_aa: CASSLVGTGNNYGYTF
j_call: TRBJ1-3; d_call: .; clone_size: .; v_call: TRBV18; cdr3_nt: TGTACCAGCTCACCACCATCGGCCGGAAACACCATATATTTT; cdr3_aa: CTSSPPSAGNTIYF
j_call: TRBJ2-7; d_call: TRBD2; clone_size: .; v_call: TRBV29-1; cdr3_nt: TGCAGCGTTGAGGGACTAGCGGGAGACGAGCAGTACTTC; cdr3_aa: CSVEGLAGDEQYF
j_call: TRBJ1-2; d_call: TRBD1; clone_size: .; v_call: TRBV6-6; cdr3_nt: TGTGCCAGCAGTTACGAGGGGGCTAGGGGCTGCACCTTC; cdr3_aa: CASSYEGARGCTF
j_call: TRBJ2-7; d_call: TRBD1; clone_size: .; v_call: TRBV10-2; cdr3_nt: TGCGCCAGCATTGACAGGGGGGCCTACGAGCAGTACTTC; cdr3_aa: CASIDRGAYEQYF
j_call: TRBJ1-2; d_call: .; clone_size: .; v_call: TRBV7-9; cdr3_nt: TGTGCCAGCAGTCAAAGGGGCAGCGACTATGGCTACACCTTC; cdr3_aa: CASSQRGSDYGYTF
j_call: TRBJ1-1; d_call: .; clone_size: .; v_call: TRBV7-3; cdr3_nt: TGTGCCAGCAGCTTAAATCATGGGAACACTGAAGCTTTCTTT; cdr3_aa: CASSLNHGNTEAFF
j_call: TRBJ1-5; d_call: .; clone_size: few; v_call: TRBV2; cdr3_nt: TGTGCCAGCAGTGAGATCAGGCATGTTCAGCCCCAGCATTTT; cdr3_aa: CASSEIRHVQPQHF
j_call: TRBJ1-1; d_call: .; clone_size: many; v_call: TRBV20-1; cdr3_nt: TGCAGTGCTAGCTTTCAGGTGAACACTGAAGCTTTCTTT; cdr3_aa: CSASFQVNTEAFF
j_call: TRBJ1-1; d_call: .; clone_size: many; v_call: TRBV27; cdr3_nt: TGTGCCAGCAGTTTATCATCGGTGGCTGAAGCTTTCTTT; cdr3_aa: CASSLSSVAEAFF
j_call: TRBJ1-3; d_call: .; clone_size: .; v_call: TRBV6-2/TRBV6-3; cdr3_nt: TGTGCCAGCAGTTACTCGGGCGGCAGTCACTCTGGAAACACCATATATTTT; cdr3_aa: CASSYSGGSHSGNTIYF
j_call: TRBJ2-2; d_call: TRBD2; clone_size: .; v_call: TRBV20-1; cdr3_nt: TGCAGTGCTAGAGCAACTAGCGGATTCACCGGGGAGCTGTTTTTT; cdr3_aa: CSARATSGFTGELFF
j_call: TRBJ2-1; d_call: TRBD2; clone_size: few; v_call: TRBV3-1; cdr3_nt: TGTGCCAGCAGGCTAGCGGGGGGGCAGCAGTTCTTC; cdr3_aa: CASRLAGGQQFF
j_call: TRBJ1-2; d_call: .; clone_size: .; v_call: TRBV6-5; cdr3_nt: TGTGCCAGCAGTCCGCAGGGTAACTCTCTCACCTTC; cdr3_aa: CASSPQGNSLTF